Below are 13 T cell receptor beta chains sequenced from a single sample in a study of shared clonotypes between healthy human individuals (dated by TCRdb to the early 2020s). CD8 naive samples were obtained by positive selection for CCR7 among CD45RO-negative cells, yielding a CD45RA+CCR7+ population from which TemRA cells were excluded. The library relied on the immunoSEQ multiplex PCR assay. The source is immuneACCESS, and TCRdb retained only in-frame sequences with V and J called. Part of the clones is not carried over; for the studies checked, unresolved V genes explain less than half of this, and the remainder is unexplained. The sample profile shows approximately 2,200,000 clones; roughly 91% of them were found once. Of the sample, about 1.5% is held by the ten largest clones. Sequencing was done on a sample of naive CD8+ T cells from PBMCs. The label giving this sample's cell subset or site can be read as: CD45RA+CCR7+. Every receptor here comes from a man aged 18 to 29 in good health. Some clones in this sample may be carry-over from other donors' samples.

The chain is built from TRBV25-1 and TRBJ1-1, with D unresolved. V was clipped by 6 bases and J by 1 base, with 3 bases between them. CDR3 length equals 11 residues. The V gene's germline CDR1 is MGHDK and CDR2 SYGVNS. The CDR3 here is CASRRNTEAFF. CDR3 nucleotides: TGTGCCAGCAGGAGGAACACTGAAGCTTTCTTT.

This CDR3 is CAISDREPRSYNEQFF. The CDR3 nucleotides read TGTGCCATCAGTGACAGGGAGCCACGTTCCTACAATGAGCAGTTCTTC. The chain couples TRBV10-3 to TRBJ2-1; D may match TRBD1 or TRBD2 (5 bases each). Between the trimmed V and J ends, which lost 3 bases and 1 base, there was a span of 13 bases. Per germline, CDR1 ENHRY and CDR2 SYGVKD. The CDR3 has 16 residues.

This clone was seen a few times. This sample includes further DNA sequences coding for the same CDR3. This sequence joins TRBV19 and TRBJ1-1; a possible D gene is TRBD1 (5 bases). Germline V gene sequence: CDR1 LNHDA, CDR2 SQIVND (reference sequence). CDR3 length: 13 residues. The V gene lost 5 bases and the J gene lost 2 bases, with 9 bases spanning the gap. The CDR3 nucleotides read TGTGCCAGTAGTTTGCAGGGCAACACTGAAGCTTTCTTT. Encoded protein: CASSLQGNTEAFF.

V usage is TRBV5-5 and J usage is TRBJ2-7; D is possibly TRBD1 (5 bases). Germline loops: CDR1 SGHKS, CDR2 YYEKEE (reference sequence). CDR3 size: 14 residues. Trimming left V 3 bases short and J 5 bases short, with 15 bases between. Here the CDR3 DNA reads TGTGCCAGCAGCTGGAAGGGGTCCCACCACGAGCAGTACTTC. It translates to CASSWKGSHHEQYF.

DNA of the CDR3: TGTGCCAGCAGCCTAGGGGGCTATAGCAATCAGCCCCAGCATTTT. Translating gives CASSLGGYSNQPQHF. The chain joins TRBV6-5 to TRBJ1-5; TRBD1 matches at 7 bases. Germline values: CDR1 MNHEY, CDR2 SVGAGI. The CDR3 is made up of 15 amino acids. The V gene end was trimmed by 6 bases and the J gene end by 0 bases; junction bases not matched to a gene: 5.

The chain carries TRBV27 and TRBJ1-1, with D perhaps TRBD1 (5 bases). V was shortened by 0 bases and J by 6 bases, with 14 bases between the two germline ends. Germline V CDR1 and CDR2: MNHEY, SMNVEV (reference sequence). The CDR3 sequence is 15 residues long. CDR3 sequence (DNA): TGTGCCAGCAGTTTATCGTCAGGGTTTAATGCTGAAGCTTTCTTT. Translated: CASSLSSGFNAEAFF.

CDR3 in amino acids: CASNRLAGEVSYNEQFF. DNA of the CDR3: TGTGCCAGCAACAGACTAGCGGGAGAGGTGTCCTACAATGAGCAGTTCTTC. This chain links TRBV2 with TRBJ2-1, with 12 bases identical to TRBD2. Trimming cost V 7 bases and J 1 base; bases outside gene matches: 8. This CDR3 has 17 amino acids. Per germline, CDR1 SNHLY and CDR2 FYNNEI. Supplemented by reference TRBV2 and TRBJ2-1, the full variable domain reads EPEVTQTPSHQVTQMGQEVILRCVPISNHLYFYWYRQILGQKVEFLVSFYNNEISEKSEIFDDQFSVERPDGSNFTLKIRSTKLEDSAMYFCASNRLAGEVSYNEQFFGPGTRLTVL.

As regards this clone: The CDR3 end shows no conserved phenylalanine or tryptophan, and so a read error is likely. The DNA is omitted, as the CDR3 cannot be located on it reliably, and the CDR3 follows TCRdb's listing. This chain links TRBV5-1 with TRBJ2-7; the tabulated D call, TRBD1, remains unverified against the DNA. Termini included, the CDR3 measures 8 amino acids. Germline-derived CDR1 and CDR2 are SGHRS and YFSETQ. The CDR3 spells CASSKGAS.

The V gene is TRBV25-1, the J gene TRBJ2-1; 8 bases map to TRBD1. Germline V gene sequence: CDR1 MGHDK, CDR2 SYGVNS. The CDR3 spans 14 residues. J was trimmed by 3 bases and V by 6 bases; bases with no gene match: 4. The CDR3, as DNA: TGTGCCAGCAGAGACAGGGGAAACTACAATGAGCAGTTCTTC. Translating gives CASRDRGNYNEQFF.

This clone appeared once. CDR3 bases: TGTGCCACCAGCGCTCTGGCGGGAATTTCCTACGAGCAGTACTTC. Its protein product is CATSALAGISYEQYF. The chain recombines TRBV15 with TRBJ2-7; D is perhaps TRBD2 (6 bases). In germline, CDR1 is LNHNV, CDR2 YYDKDF (reference sequence). The CDR3 extends over 15 amino acids. V lost 5 bases and J lost 1, with 15 bases in between.

The CDR3 region has the DNA TGTGCCAGCAGCCGAGCCGTTTCAGGGACAGATACGCAGTATTTT. Amino acid sequence: CASSRAVSGTDTQYF. V is TRBV5-4 and J is TRBJ2-3, with TRBD1 as a possible D gene (5 bases). The germline V and J ends were trimmed by 4 bases and 3 bases, with 15 bases remaining between them. The CDR3 runs to 15 residues. Germline CDR1 SGHNT, CDR2 YYREEE (reference sequence).

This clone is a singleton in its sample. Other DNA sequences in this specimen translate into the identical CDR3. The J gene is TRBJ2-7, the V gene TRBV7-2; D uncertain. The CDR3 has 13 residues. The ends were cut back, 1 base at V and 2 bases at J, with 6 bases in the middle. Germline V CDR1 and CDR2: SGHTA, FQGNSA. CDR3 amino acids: CASSLVAAYEQYF. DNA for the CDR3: TGTGCCAGCAGCTTAGTGGCAGCCTACGAGCAGTACTTC. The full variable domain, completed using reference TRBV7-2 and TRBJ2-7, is GAGVSQSPSNKVTEKGKDVELRCDPISGHTALYWYRQSLGQGLEFLIYFQGNSAPDKSGLPSDRFSAERTGGSVSTLTIQRTQQEDSAVYLCASSLVAAYEQYFGPGTRLTVT.

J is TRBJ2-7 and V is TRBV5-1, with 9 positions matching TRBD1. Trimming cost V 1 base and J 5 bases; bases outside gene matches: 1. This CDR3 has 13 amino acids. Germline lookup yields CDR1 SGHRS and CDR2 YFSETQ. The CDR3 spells CASSLTGGHEQYF. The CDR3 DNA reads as TGCGCCAGCAGCTTGACAGGGGGCCACGAGCAGTACTTC.